The 11 T cell receptor beta chains presented below share a single source sample, sequenced in a study of cytomegalovirus exposure and HLA in healthy donors. TCRdb's table, derived via immunoSEQ multiplex PCR, lists solely in-frame clones and lacks some. The repertoire includes some 45,000 clones, 80% to 95% of them detected once, and about 5% sits in the top ten. Sequenced: PBMCs. The receptors were sampled from a man aged 18-30 years in good health and CMV-seronegative.

This clone was detected only a few times. This sequence joins TRBV5-6 and TRBJ1-1; TRBD1 is a possible D gene (6 bases). CDR1 is SGHDT, CDR2 YYEEEE, per germline. The CDR3 covers 15 residues. Trimming removed 1 base from V and 0 bases from J, with 10 bases in between. The CDR3 reads CASSLPGQLNTEAFF. Here the CDR3 DNA reads TGTGCCAGCAGCTTGCCTGGACAGCTGAACACTGAAGCTTTCTTT.

The rearrangement joins TRBV5-1 to TRBJ1-4; D possibly corresponds to TRBD1 (6 bases). Germline V lookup: CDR1 SGHRS, CDR2 YFSETQ. V was trimmed by 4 bases and J by 6 bases, leaving 16 bases between them. CDR3 length: 15 amino acids. CDR3 sequence: CASSLTGTWDEKLFF. The CDR3 coding sequence is TGCGCCAGCAGCCTCACCGGGACATGGGATGAAAAACTGTTTTTT.

The rearrangement uses TRBV7-8 and TRBJ2-3; 7 bases align to TRBD2. CDR3 length: 14 residues. The J segment lost 3 bases and the V segment lost 6 bases, leaving 6 bases of the junction unmatched. Germline-derived CDR1 and CDR2 are SGHVS and FQNEAQ. CDR3 sequence reads: CASRPSGLTDTQYF. The CDR3 nucleotides read TGTGCCAGCAGGCCTAGCGGCCTGACAGATACGCAGTATTTT.

This chain connects TRBV28 to TRBJ2-7; a weak D match, TRBD2 (6 bases). Germline CDR1 MDHEN, CDR2 SYDVKM. V shed 6 bases and J shed 5 bases, with 17 bases lying between them. The CDR3 loop spans 14 amino acids. CDR3 in amino acids: CASSPPGGPHEQYF. CDR3 nucleotides: TGTGCCAGCAGCCCCCCCGGAGGGCCCCACGAGCAGTACTTC.

J is TRBJ2-7 and V is TRBV27; tentative D call: TRBD2 (5 bases). Trimming stripped 5 bases from V and 2 bases from J, with 10 bases between. The CDR3 is 13 amino acids. Germline CDR1 is MNHEY and CDR2 is SMNVEV (reference sequence). The CDR3 DNA sequence: TGTGCCAGCAGTGAGGGCAGAACCTACGAGCAGTACTTC. It codes for CASSEGRTYEQYF.

The chain recombines TRBV6-5 with TRBJ2-3; TRBD1 might be the D (5 bases). This CDR3 is 15 amino acids long. Looked up from germline, CDR1 is MNHEY and CDR2 is SVGAGI. Trimming removed 2 bases from V and 3 bases from J, with 12 bases in between. The CDR3 is CASSYGSGFTDTQYF. In nucleotides, the CDR3 is TGTGCCAGCAGTTACGGATCAGGGTTTACAGATACGCAGTATTTT.

CDR3 loop: CASSAAGGSTDTQYF. DNA of the CDR3: TGTGCCAGCAGCGCAGCGGGGGGGAGCACAGATACGCAGTATTTT. This chain joins TRBV9 and TRBJ2-3, with 10 positions matching TRBD2. With V trimmed by 3 bases and J by 0 bases, 1 base remained unmatched. This CDR3 comprises 15 residues. Germline V CDR1 and CDR2: SGDLS, YYNGEE. Together with reference TRBV9 and TRBJ2-3, the CDR3 gives the full variable domain: DSGVTQTPKHLITATGQRVTLRCSPRSGDLSVYWYQQSLDQGLQFLIQYYNGEERAKGNILERFSAQQFPDLHSELNLSSLELGDSALYFCASSAAGGSTDTQYFGPGTRLTVL.

The chain recombines TRBV7-2 with TRBJ2-2; TRBD2 might be the D (6 bases). The germline CDR1 and CDR2 sequences are SGHTA and FQGNSA. This CDR3 comprises 14 residues. Deletions cut 8 bases from V and 6 bases from J, with 16 bases between. CDR3 amino acids: CASGRDSNSGELFF. CDR3 bases: TGTGCCAGCGGCCGGGACTCCAACTCCGGGGAGCTGTTTTTT.

The chain carries TRBV5-1 and TRBJ1-1, with 10 bases fitting TRBD1. V trimming: 3 bases; J trimming: 0 bases; junction bases outside the gene matches: 8. This CDR3 is 17 amino acids long. Germline V gene data show CDR1 as SGHRS and CDR2 as YFSETQ. The CDR3 reads CASSSVPGQGMNTEAFF. As DNA, the CDR3 is TGCGCCAGCAGCTCAGTCCCGGGACAGGGGATGAACACTGAAGCTTTCTTT.

The chain links TRBV7-8 to TRBJ1-2, with no clear D. The CDR3 extends over 15 amino acids. In germline, CDR1 is SGHVS, CDR2 FQNEAQ. The germline V and J ends were trimmed by 1 base and 3 bases, with 12 bases remaining between them. The CDR3 sequence: CASSLELQPYYGYTF. For the CDR3, the DNA is TGTGCCAGCAGCTTAGAGCTACAGCCTTACTATGGCTACACCTTC.

The chain combines TRBV19 with TRBJ2-2; 13 bases are a match to TRBD2. The CDR3 runs to 17 residues. V dropped 4 bases and J dropped 0; count of bases not matched to a gene: 2. Germline CDR1 LNHDA, CDR2 SQIVND (reference sequence). The CDR3 region has the DNA TGTGCCAGTAGTAAGGGACTAGCGGGGACGAACACCGGGGAGCTGTTTTTT. Translation gives CASSKGLAGTNTGELFF.